The subject of this entry is one TCR beta chain. This record belongs to a study of control samples from healthy donors and cancer patients. The assay was immunoSEQ multiplex PCR, and TCRdb's table has in-frame clones only and misses some. The table has 46,000 or so clones, about 92% seen once. The specimen sequenced was PBMCs. The clonotype comes from a man aged 25-45 years with colorectal cancer.

The CDR3 region has the DNA TGTGCCAGCAGTTTATCGAGGTACACCGGGGAGCTGTTTTTT. Translating it yields CASSLSRYTGELFF. This chain connects TRBV27 to TRBJ2-2; D gene ambiguous. Trimming cost V 0 bases and J 3 bases, with 5 bases left between them. The CDR3 contains 14 residues. Germline assignment: CDR1 MNHEY and CDR2 SMNVEV (reference sequence).